Listed here are 12 T cell receptor beta chains from one sample, sequenced in a study of OX40 agonist ivuxolimab in advanced cancers. The repertoire was sequenced with immunoSEQ multiplex PCR; TCRdb's copy has only in-frame clones and lacks some. Of about 36,000 clones listed, around nine tenths are singletons. The material sequenced was CD4+ or CD8+ T cells sorted from blood, taken in a trial of the OX40 agonist ivuxolimab. The receptor set was obtained from an adult with an advanced solid tumor such as melanoma, head and neck, liver or kidney cancer.

The genes are TRBV19 and TRBJ1-4; no clear D. CDR3 length: 15 amino acids. Trimming removed 3 bases at V and 0 bases at J, with 8 bases between. Germline CDR1 reads LNHDA; CDR2 reads SQIVND (reference sequence). The CDR3 region is CASSILGSTNEKLFF. The CDR3 DNA is TGTGCCAGTAGTATCCTTGGCTCAACTAATGAAAAACTGTTTTTT. The full variable domain, rest sourced from reference TRBV19 and TRBJ1-4, is DGGITQSPKYLFRKEGQNVTLSCEQNLNHDAMYWYRQDPGQGLRLIYYSQIVNDFQKGDIAEGYSVSREKKESFPLTVTSAQKNPTAFYLCASSILGSTNEKLFFGSGTQLSVL.

This chain links TRBV7-9 with TRBJ1-3, with a possible D match to TRBD1 (5 bases). The length of the CDR3 is 16 residues. Germline lookup yields CDR1 SEHNR and CDR2 FQNEAQ (reference sequence). With 5 bases removed from V and 7 bases from J, the gap between germline ends came to 21 bases. The CDR3 loop is CASSPRSTEGQNTIYF. As DNA, the CDR3 is TGTGCCAGCAGCCCTCGATCCACAGAGGGGCAGAACACCATATATTTT.

The chain is built from TRBV11-2 and TRBJ1-4; D uncertain. The V gene's germline CDR1 is SGHAT and CDR2 FQNNGV. The length of the CDR3 is 16 residues. Trimming left V 5 bases short and J 8 bases short, with 21 bases between. The CDR3 bases are TGTGCCAGCAGCCCCTCCTGGGGTGTCGGTAGGGAAAAACTGTTTTTT. Encoded protein: CASSPSWGVGREKLFF.

This clone has only a few counts. This chain uses TRBV28 with TRBJ2-3, with 7 bases that match TRBD1. Trimming took 5 bases from V and 3 from J; bases not matched to a gene: 8. Germline loops: CDR1 MDHEN, CDR2 SYDVKM. The CDR3 has 15 residues. This chain's CDR3 is CASSPTDRETDTQYF. DNA for the CDR3: TGTGCCAGCAGTCCTACCGACAGGGAGACAGATACGCAGTATTTT.

The genes are TRBV15 and TRBJ2-1; D is ambiguous. Trimming shortened V by 1 base and J by 7 bases, and 8 bases separated the two germline ends. CDR3 length equals 13 residues. CDR1 and CDR2 (germline): LNHNV, YYDKDF (reference sequence). The CDR3 protein is CATSRGMGNEQFF. The CDR3 region has the DNA TGTGCCACCAGCAGAGGGATGGGGAATGAGCAGTTCTTC.

For the CDR3, the DNA is TGTGCCAGCAGTTACTCAGCTAGCAATCAGCCCCAGCATTTT. It yields the protein CASSYSASNQPQHF. The genes are TRBV6-6 and TRBJ1-5; no clear D gene. Germline V gene sequence: CDR1 MNHNY, CDR2 SVGAGI (reference sequence). V lost 0 bases, J lost 0 bases, and 3 bases lay in between. CDR3 size: 14 residues.

V gene TRBV9 combines with J gene TRBJ2-7; D perhaps matches TRBD1 (6 bases). The CDR3 has 14 residues. V lost 4 bases and J lost 4, with 15 bases in between. Germline V gene sequence: CDR1 SGDLS, CDR2 YYNGEE. CDR3: CASSSTGTQYEQYF. In DNA, the CDR3 is TGTGCCAGCAGCTCCACCGGGACACAATACGAGCAGTACTTC.

The chain has TRBV2 and TRBJ1-5; 9 bases line up with TRBD1. V trimming: 9 bases; J trimming: 4 bases; junction bases outside the gene matches: 7. The CDR3 is 14 amino acids. Germline-derived CDR1 and CDR2 are SNHLY and FYNNEI. As DNA, the CDR3 is TGTGCCAGGGGGACAGGGCCTAGTAATCAGCCCCAGCATTTT. It translates to CARGTGPSNQPQHF.

The V call is TRBV27, the J call TRBJ2-7; D not resolved. Germline CDR1 is MNHEY and CDR2 is SMNVEV (reference sequence). CDR3 length equals 13 residues. The V gene lost 0 bases and the J gene lost 6 bases, with 9 bases spanning the gap. CDR3 DNA: TGTGCCAGCAGTTTATCCCTCGGGCGCGAGCAGTACTTC. As protein: CASSLSLGREQYF.

This chain uses TRBV7-3 with TRBJ2-1, with 13 bases aligning to TRBD2. The CDR3 totals 15 residues. The J segment lost 5 bases and the V segment lost 3 bases, leaving 1 base of the junction unmatched. Per the germline V gene, CDR1 is SGHTA and CDR2 is FQGTGA. The CDR3 protein is CASSFGTSGDNEQFF. CDR3 nucleotides: TGTGCCAGCAGCTTTGGGACTAGCGGGGACAATGAGCAGTTCTTC.

In this sample, this clone turned up once. The J gene is TRBJ2-5, the V gene TRBV4-1; 7 nucleotides match TRBD1. There are 18 residues in the CDR3. Germline V gene lookup returns CDR1 MGHRA and CDR2 YSYEKL. Losses at the gene ends were 0 bases for V and 2 bases for J; bases not matched to a gene: 12. Written as DNA, the CDR3 is TGCGCCAGCAGCCAAGACCCGACAGGGTTCCTTCAGCAAGAGACCCAGTACTTC. Translation: CASSQDPTGFLQQETQYF.

The chain uses TRBV11-2 and TRBJ1-6, with a possible D match to TRBD1 (5 bases). CDR3 length equals 14 residues. With 5 bases removed from V and 13 bases from J, the gap between germline ends came to 18 bases. The germline V gene encodes CDR1 SGHAT and CDR2 FQNNGV. The CDR3 reads CASSRIGDYNPLHF. CDR3 DNA: TGTGCCAGCAGCCGGATAGGGGACTACAACCCCCTCCACTTT.